One sample yielded the 4 T cell receptor beta chains listed below, sequenced in a study of CXCR3-negative and CXCR3-positive naive CD8 T cells. The TRB libraries of cDNA were built by UMI-labeled 5' RACE. No DNA is given; TCRdb re-called the 5' RACE reads and lists each CDR3 protein once. Its table records about 40,000 distinct CDR3 sequences. The sample consisted of memory CD8+ T cells from blood. Every receptor here comes from a human donor in good health. Some clones in this sample may be carry-over from other donors' samples.

CDR3 residues: CASSYSSTGLNRDGYTF. V and J are TRBV6-5 and TRBJ1-2; without DNA, the TCRdb call of TRBD1 cannot be checked. The CDR3 extends over 17 amino acids. Germline CDR1 and CDR2: MNHEY and SVGAGI.

This chain links TRBV29-1 with TRBJ2-4; the TRBD1 assignment by TCRdb is unverifiable without DNA. The CDR3 length is 13 residues. Germline V gives CDR1 SQVTM, CDR2 ANQGSEA. The CDR3 protein is CSVERGAKNIQYF.

Measured by frequency, this clonotype is medium-sized. The chain combines TRBV20-1 with TRBJ2-1; TCRdb outputs TRBD2, but without DNA this stays unchecked. CDR1 is DFQATT and CDR2 is SNEGSKA in the germline V gene (reference sequence). There are 17 residues in the CDR3. The CDR3 protein is CSARVVGLAGPYNEQFF.

The CDR3 sequence: CSVEESSYEQYF. The gene calls are TRBV29-1 and TRBJ2-7. This CDR3 region has 12 residues. Germline V CDR1 and CDR2: SQVTM, ANQGSEA.